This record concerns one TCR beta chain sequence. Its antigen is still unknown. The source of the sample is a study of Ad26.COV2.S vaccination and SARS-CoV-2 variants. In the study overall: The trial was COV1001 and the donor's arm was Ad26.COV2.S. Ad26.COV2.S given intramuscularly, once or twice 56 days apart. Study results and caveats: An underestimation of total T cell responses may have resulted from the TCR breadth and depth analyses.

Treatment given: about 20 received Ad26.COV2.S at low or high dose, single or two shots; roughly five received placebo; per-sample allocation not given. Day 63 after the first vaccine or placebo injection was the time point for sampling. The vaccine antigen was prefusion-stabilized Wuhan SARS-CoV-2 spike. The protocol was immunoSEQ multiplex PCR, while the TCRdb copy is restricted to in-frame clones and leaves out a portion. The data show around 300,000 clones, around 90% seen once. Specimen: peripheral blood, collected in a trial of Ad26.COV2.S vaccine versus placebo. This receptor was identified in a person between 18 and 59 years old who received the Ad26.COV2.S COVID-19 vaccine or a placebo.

CDR3 nucleotides: TGTGCCAGCAGCCAGACGGCGAGTGCTGGGGCCAACGTCCTGACTTTC. Translation: CASSQTASAGANVLTF. The rearrangement joins TRBV3-1 (or the pseudogene TRBV3-2) to TRBJ2-6; D is unclear. In germline, CDR1 is LGHDT, CDR2 YNNKEL (reference sequence). Trimming took off 3 bases at V and 2 bases at J, with 11 bases between the two ends. The CDR3 has 16 residues.